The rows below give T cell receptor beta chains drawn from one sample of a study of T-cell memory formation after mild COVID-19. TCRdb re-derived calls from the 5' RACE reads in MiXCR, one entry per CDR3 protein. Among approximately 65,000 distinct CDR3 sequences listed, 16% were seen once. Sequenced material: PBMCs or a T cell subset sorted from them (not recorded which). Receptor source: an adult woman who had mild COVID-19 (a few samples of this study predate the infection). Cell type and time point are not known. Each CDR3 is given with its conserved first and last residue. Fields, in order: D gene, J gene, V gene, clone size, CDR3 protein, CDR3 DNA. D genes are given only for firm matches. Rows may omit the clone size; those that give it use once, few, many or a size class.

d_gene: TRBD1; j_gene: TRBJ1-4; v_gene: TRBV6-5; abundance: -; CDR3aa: CASTPDRMGKMVFF; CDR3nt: TGTGCCAGCACCCCGGACAGGATGGGGAAAATGGTGTTTTTT
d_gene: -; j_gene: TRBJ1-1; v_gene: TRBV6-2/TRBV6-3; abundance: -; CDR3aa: CASSSGVFLNTEAFF; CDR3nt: TGTGCCAGCAGTTCTGGAGTATTCCTGAACACTGAAGCTTTCTTT
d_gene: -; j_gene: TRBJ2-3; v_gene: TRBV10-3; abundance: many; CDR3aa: CAINSQGEGTDTQYF; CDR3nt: TGTGCCATCAATTCCCAGGGCGAAGGCACAGATACGCAGTATTTT
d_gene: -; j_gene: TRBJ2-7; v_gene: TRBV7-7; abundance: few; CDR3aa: CASSPGTNTGEQYF; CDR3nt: TGTGCTAGCAGCCCCGGGACAAACACGGGCGAGCAGTACTTC
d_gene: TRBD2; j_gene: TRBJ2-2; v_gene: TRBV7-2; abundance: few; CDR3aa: CASSLAMGLAGNTGELFF; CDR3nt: TGTGCCAGCAGCTTAGCAATGGGACTAGCGGGGAACACCGGGGAGCTGTTTTTT
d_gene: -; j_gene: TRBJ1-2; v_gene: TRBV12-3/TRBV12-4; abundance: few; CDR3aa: CASSLTVTSNYGYTF; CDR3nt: TGTGCCAGCAGCTTGACAGTTACCTCTAACTATGGCTACACCTTC
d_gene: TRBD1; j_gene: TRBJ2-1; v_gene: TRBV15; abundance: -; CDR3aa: CATSYGQGEYNEQFF; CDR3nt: TGTGCCACCAGCTACGGACAGGGAGAGTACAATGAGCAGTTCTTC
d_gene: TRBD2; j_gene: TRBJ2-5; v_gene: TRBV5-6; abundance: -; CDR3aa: CASSPTSGRAGQETQYF; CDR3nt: TGTGCCAGCAGCCCAACTAGCGGGAGGGCCGGGCAAGAGACCCAGTACTTC
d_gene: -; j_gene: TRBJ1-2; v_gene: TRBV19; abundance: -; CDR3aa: CASSIGTTSGYTF; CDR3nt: TGTGCCAGTAGTATTGGGACCACTAGTGGCTACACCTTC
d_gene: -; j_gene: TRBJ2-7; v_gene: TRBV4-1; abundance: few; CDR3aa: CASSSLFTYEQYF; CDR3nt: TGCGCCAGCAGCTCACTTTTTACCTACGAGCAGTACTTC
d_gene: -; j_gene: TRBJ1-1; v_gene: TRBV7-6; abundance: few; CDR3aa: CASSLFEGTEAFF; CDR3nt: TGTGCCAGCAGCTTATTTGAGGGGACTGAAGCTTTCTTT
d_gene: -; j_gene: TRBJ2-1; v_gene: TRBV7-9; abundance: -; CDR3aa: CASSLFDNEQFF; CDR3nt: TGTGCCAGCAGCTTATTCGACAATGAGCAGTTCTTC
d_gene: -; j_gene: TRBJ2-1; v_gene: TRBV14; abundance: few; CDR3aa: CASSHWEMGNEQFF; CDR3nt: TGTGCCAGCAGCCATTGGGAAATGGGCAATGAGCAGTTCTTC
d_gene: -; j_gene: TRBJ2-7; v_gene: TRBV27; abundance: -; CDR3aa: CASSWTHSYEQYF; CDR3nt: TGTGCCAGCAGTTGGACCCATTCCTACGAGCAGTACTTC
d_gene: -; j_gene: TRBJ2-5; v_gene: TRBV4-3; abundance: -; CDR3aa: CASSQESAGGGRETQYF; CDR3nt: TGCGCCAGCAGCCAAGAGTCCGCAGGTGGAGGACGGGAGACCCAGTACTTC
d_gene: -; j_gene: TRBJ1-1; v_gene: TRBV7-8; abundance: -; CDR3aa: CASSLAWQGDTEAFF; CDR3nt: TGTGCCAGCAGCTTAGCGTGGCAGGGTGACACTGAAGCTTTCTTT
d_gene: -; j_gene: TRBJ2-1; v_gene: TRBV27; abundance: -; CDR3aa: CASTSTPATLGLNEQFF; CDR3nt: TGTGCCAGCACATCGACCCCCGCGACTTTAGGACTCAATGAGCAGTTCTTC
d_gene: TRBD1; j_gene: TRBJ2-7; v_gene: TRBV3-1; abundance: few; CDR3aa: CASSQVRDSRRSYEQYF; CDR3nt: TGTGCCAGCAGCCAAGTTAGGGACAGCCGACGGTCCTACGAGCAGTACTTC
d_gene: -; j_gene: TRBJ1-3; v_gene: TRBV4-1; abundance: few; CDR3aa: CASSQHIAFDTIYF; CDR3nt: TGCGCCAGCAGCCAACACATCGCATTCGACACCATATATTTT
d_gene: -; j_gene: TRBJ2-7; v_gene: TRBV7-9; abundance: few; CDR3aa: CASSPPGSYEQYF; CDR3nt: TGTGCCAGCAGCCCCCCAGGGTCCTACGAGCAGTACTTC
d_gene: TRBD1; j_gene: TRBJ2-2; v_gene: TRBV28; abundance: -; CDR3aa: CASSPLLRDRRNTGELFF; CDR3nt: TGTGCCAGCAGTCCATTGCTCAGGGACAGGAGGAACACCGGGGAGCTGTTTTTT
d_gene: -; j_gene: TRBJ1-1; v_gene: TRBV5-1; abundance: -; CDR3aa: CASSPGGSTEAFF; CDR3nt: TGCGCCAGCAGCCCCGGGGGTAGCACTGAAGCTTTCTTT
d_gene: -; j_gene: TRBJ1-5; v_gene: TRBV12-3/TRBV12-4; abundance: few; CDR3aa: CASSDGQLSNQPQHF; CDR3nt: TGTGCCAGCAGTGACGGACAGCTCAGCAATCAGCCCCAGCATTTT
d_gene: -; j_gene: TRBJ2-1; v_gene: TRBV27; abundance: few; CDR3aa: CASGGYEQFF; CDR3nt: TGTGCCAGCGGGGGTTATGAGCAGTTCTTC
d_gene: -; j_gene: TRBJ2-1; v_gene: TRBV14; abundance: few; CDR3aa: CASSQGGGGEQFF; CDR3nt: TGTGCCAGCAGCCAAGGAGGAGGCGGTGAGCAGTTCTTC
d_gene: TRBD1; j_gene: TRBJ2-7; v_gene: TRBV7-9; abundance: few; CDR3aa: CAGRTGTHYEQYF; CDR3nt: TGTGCCGGACGGACAGGGACCCACTACGAGCAGTACTTC
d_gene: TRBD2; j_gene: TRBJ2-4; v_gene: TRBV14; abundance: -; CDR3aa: CASSQDLTSGRAKNIQYF; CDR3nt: TGTGCCAGCAGCCAAGATCTAACTAGCGGGAGAGCCAAAAACATTCAGTACTTC